These 28 T cell receptor beta chains came from one sample sequenced in a study of CD8+ T cells in alopecia areata (dated by TCRdb to the late 2010s). The protocol used for the library was the immunoSEQ multiplex PCR assay. For TCR sequencing, RNA was extracted from every sample and reverse transcribed into cDNA to serve as template. TCRdb obtained this table from immuneACCESS and retained in-frame rearrangements with V and J assigned. These tables miss some clones; where compared with another copy, unresolved V genes account for less than half of the shortfall, and the remainder is unexplained. The sample contains about 250,000 clones, over 45% of them found a single time. The ten largest make up about 0.9% of the sample. Reading the label with the study, this specimen's treatment or condition is: oral pan-JAK inhibitor, 5-10 mg twice daily. The input for sequencing was CD4+ T cells sorted from blood, taken around week 52, from a patient treated with tofacitinib. All receptors come from a human donor with alopecia areata.

This clone was seen at least ten times. The V and J genes are TRBV2 and TRBJ2-3, with 7 positions matching TRBD2. The germline V gene encodes CDR1 SNHLY and CDR2 FYNNEI. The junction had 5 bases not matched to a gene; V was cut back by 8 bases and J by 0 bases. This CDR3 is built from 14 residues. The CDR3 loop is CASGRAGSTDTQYF. For the CDR3, the DNA is TGTGCCAGCGGGAGGGCGGGAAGCACAGATACGCAGTATTTT.

CDR3 in DNA: TGTGCCAGCAGCTTCGCGACAGGCGAGTTTAGGAACACCATATATTTT. As protein: CASSFATGEFRNTIYF. The rearrangement uses TRBV5-6 and TRBJ1-3; D is possibly TRBD1 (6 bases). The V end lost 2 bases, the J end lost 7 bases, and 19 bases lay between the germline ends. Looked up from germline, CDR1 is SGHDT and CDR2 is YYEEEE. The CDR3 extends over 16 amino acids.

This sequence joins TRBV7-2 and TRBJ2-7, with D tentatively TRBD1 or TRBD2 (5 bases each). The CDR3 sequence is 13 residues long. Germline assignment: CDR1 SGHTA and CDR2 FQGNSA. V lost 3 bases and J 6 bases, leaving 12 bases between the germline ends. The CDR3 is CASSLGVAGEQYF. The CDR3 DNA sequence: TGTGCCAGCAGCTTGGGGGTCGCGGGCGAGCAGTACTTC.

The CDR3 nucleotides read TGCGCCAGCAGCAGAGGACACTCTGGGGCCAACGTCCTGACTTTC. This sequence encodes CASSRGHSGANVLTF. The J gene is TRBJ2-6, the V gene TRBV5-1, with a weak D call TRBD1 (5 bases). V was pared by 4 bases and J by 0 bases, with 8 bases between. Germline CDR1 SGHRS, CDR2 YFSETQ. The CDR3 spans 15 residues. Full variable domain (missing parts from reference TRBV5-1 and TRBJ2-6): KAGVTQTPRYLIKTRGQQVTLSCSPISGHRSVSWYQQTPGQGLQFLFEYFSETQRNKGNFPGRFSGRQFSNSRSEMNVSTLELGDSALYLCASSRGHSGANVLTFGAGSRLTVL.

The J gene is TRBJ2-5, the V gene TRBV6-6, with 9 bases matching TRBD2. Germline values: CDR1 MNHNY, CDR2 SVGAGI (reference sequence). CDR3 length equals 14 residues. The J segment lost 1 base and the V segment lost 5 bases, leaving 2 bases of the junction unmatched. The CDR3 DNA reads as TGTGCCAGCAGTCTAGCGGGGACCCAAGAGACCCAGTACTTC. Translation gives CASSLAGTQETQYF.

Regarding this clone: At one of its ends the junction is not consistent with the germline gene, which may arise from a read error. V and J are TRBV27 and TRBJ2-7, with TRBD1 as a possible D gene (6 bases). The germline CDR1 and CDR2 sequences are MNHEY and SMNVEV (reference sequence). This CDR3 contains 11 residues. This CDR3 is CASSSGQPNFF. The CDR3 DNA sequence: TGTGCCAGCAGTTCAGGACAGCCGAACTTCTTC.

This chain links TRBV14 with TRBJ1-2; a weak D match, TRBD1 (6 bases). V lost 4 bases and J 4 bases, leaving 16 bases between the germline ends. The CDR3 contains 15 residues. Germline V gene data show CDR1 as SGHDN and CDR2 as FVKESK. The CDR3: CASSPLQQGGYGYTF. CDR3 nucleotide sequence: TGTGCCAGCAGCCCATTACAACAGGGAGGCTATGGCTACACCTTC.

Turning to this clone: Other DNA sequences in the sample encode the same CDR3. The chain combines TRBV29-1 with TRBJ1-5; no firm D call. V was clipped by 6 bases and J by 5 bases, with 17 bases between them. The CDR3 length is 14 residues. The germline V gene has CDR1 SQVTM and CDR2 ANQGSEA. The CDR3: CSVANTGLDQPQHF. The CDR3 bases are TGCAGCGTCGCCAACACGGGTTTGGATCAGCCCCAGCATTTT. The whole variable domain, remainder taken from reference TRBV29-1 and TRBJ1-5, is SAVISQKPSRDICQRGTSLTIQCQVDSQVTMMFWYRQQPGQSLTLIATANQGSEATYESGFVIDKFPISRPNLTFSTLTVSNMSPEDSSIYLCSVANTGLDQPQHFGDGTRLSIL.

In its sample, this clone was seen a few times. V usage is TRBV6-6 and J usage is TRBJ1-2, with D hard to call. The V end was cut by 2 bases, the J end by 5 bases, with 12 bases between. CDR1 and CDR2 (germline): MNHNY, SVGAGI (reference sequence). The CDR3 consists of 14 residues. The CDR3 bases are TGTGCCAGCAGTTACCCTGCGGGCGGGTATGGCTACACCTTC. Amino acid sequence: CASSYPAGGYGYTF.

The CDR3 sequence is CAWTRGLGVTDTQYF. The CDR3, as DNA: TGTGCCTGGACTAGGGGCCTGGGGGTCACAGATACGCAGTATTTT. The J gene is TRBJ2-3, the V gene TRBV30; the D call may be TRBD1 or TRBD2 (5 bases each). The CDR3 runs 15 residues. Deletions cut 4 bases from V and 2 bases from J, with 16 bases between. Looked up from germline, CDR1 is GTSNPN and CDR2 is SVGIG (reference sequence).

In its sample, this clone was seen a few times. The chain combines TRBV6-5 with TRBJ2-7; perhaps TRBD1 as D (6 bases). Germline V CDR1 and CDR2: MNHEY, SVGAGI. Trimming removed 2 bases at V and 4 bases at J, with 15 bases between. The CDR3 spans 15 residues. Here the CDR3 DNA reads TGTGCCAGCAGTTACCCCACACAGGGACAATACGAGCAGTACTTC. It specifies CASSYPTQGQYEQYF.

This clone was observed a handful of times. The chain recombines TRBV7-2 with TRBJ2-7, with 7 positions matching TRBD1. V was pared by 5 bases and J by 2 bases, with 6 bases of the junction left unmatched. The germline V gene encodes CDR1 SGHTA and CDR2 FQGNSA. The CDR3 length is 14 residues. CDR3 bases: TGTGCCAGCAGCCCACGACAGGGTACCTACGAGCAGTACTTC. It translates to CASSPRQGTYEQYF.

The chain joins TRBV7-9 to TRBJ2-1; D call uncertain. The CDR3 has 12 amino acids. The germline CDR1 and CDR2 sequences are SEHNR and FQNEAQ (reference sequence). With 5 bases removed from V and 6 bases from J, the gap between germline ends came to 8 bases. In DNA, the CDR3 is TGTGCCAGCAGCCGAACGGGCAATGAGCAGTTCTTC. Protein product: CASSRTGNEQFF.

There are a few counts of this clone. The chain uses TRBV7-9 and TRBJ2-1; weak D call: TRBD2 (5 bases). CDR3 length equals 17 residues. From germline, CDR1 is SEHNR and CDR2 FQNEAQ (reference sequence). V was cut by 1 base and J by 5 bases, with 18 bases left in between. CDR3 nucleotides: TGTGCCAGCAGCTTAGGGGTTGGGCAGCGGCTGAACAATGAGCAGTTCTTC. Translated: CASSLGVGQRLNNEQFF.

The chain is built from TRBV29-1 and TRBJ2-7, with D uncertain. Germline CDR1 and CDR2: SQVTM and ANQGSEA. The CDR3 contains 12 residues. The V gene lost 4 bases and the J gene lost 0 bases, with 7 bases spanning the gap. The CDR3 nucleotides are TGCAGCGTTGTGCCAGACTCCTACGAGCAGTACTTC. It codes for CSVVPDSYEQYF.

The chain combines TRBV5-6 with TRBJ1-2, with 8 bases lining up with TRBD1. CDR1 and CDR2 (germline): SGHDT, YYEEEE. Germline trimming cut 6 bases from V and 2 bases from J; bases unmatched to any gene: 6. The CDR3 extends over 14 amino acids. The CDR3 DNA sequence: TGTGCCAGCAACAGAAACAGGGGGAACTATGGCTACACCTTC. Translated: CASNRNRGNYGYTF.

This clone was detected ten times or more. The genes are TRBV9 and TRBJ1-5; possibly TRBD1 for D (5 bases). Germline CDR1 is SGDLS and CDR2 is YYNGEE. V dropped 0 bases and J dropped 5 bases, with 6 bases sitting between them. This CDR3 contains 13 residues. The CDR3 protein is CASSVGRDQPQHF. The CDR3 nucleotides read TGTGCCAGCAGCGTAGGCAGGGATCAGCCCCAGCATTTT.

The V call is TRBV13, the J call TRBJ2-7; D ambiguous. V lost 8 bases and J lost 0, with 8 bases in between. The CDR3 has 12 amino acids. Germline V CDR1 and CDR2: PRHDT, FYEKMQ (reference sequence). For the CDR3, the DNA is TGTGCCAGCGGGCGAACCTCCTACGAGCAGTACTTC. It translates to CASGRTSYEQYF.

The CDR3 region is CSAVDWTEAFF. As DNA, the CDR3 is TGCAGTGCTGTGGACTGGACTGAAGCTTTCTTT. The J gene is TRBJ1-1, the V gene TRBV20-1; D is undetermined. Germline V gene sequence: CDR1 DFQATT, CDR2 SNEGSKA (reference sequence). Trimming removed 5 bases from V and 5 bases from J, with 9 bases in between. CDR3 length: 11 residues.

The rearrangement links TRBV29-1 to TRBJ2-3, with TRBD1 matching over 11 bases. Per germline, CDR1 SQVTM and CDR2 ANQGSEA. Losses at the gene ends were 6 bases for V and 6 bases for J; bases not matched to a gene: 5. The CDR3 is 13 residues long. The CDR3 is CSVGQGAGDTQYF. The CDR3 DNA is TGCAGCGTAGGACAGGGGGCAGGGGATACGCAGTATTTT.

The J gene is TRBJ1-4, the V gene TRBV5-1; D unclear. The CDR3 totals 14 residues. With 4 bases removed from V and 5 bases from J, the gap between germline ends came to 12 bases. CDR1 is SGHRS and CDR2 is YFSETQ in the germline V gene. Here the CDR3 reads CASSRASKNEKLFF. CDR3 nucleotides: TGCGCCAGCAGCAGGGCCAGTAAAAATGAAAAACTGTTTTTT.

This chain joins TRBV5-1 and TRBJ2-7; the D gene could be TRBD1 or TRBD2 (5 bases each). V was trimmed by 6 bases and J by 4 bases, leaving 20 bases between them. CDR3 size: 15 residues. Germline V gene data show CDR1 as SGHRS and CDR2 as YFSETQ. Here the CDR3 reads CASTDRGVGTYEQYF. CDR3 bases: TGCGCCAGCACAGATCGCGGCGTTGGGACGTACGAGCAGTACTTC.

This clone occurred once. This chain connects TRBV6-5 to TRBJ2-6; no clear D. Trimming stripped 6 bases from V and 1 base from J, with 7 bases between. Per the germline V gene, CDR1 is MNHEY and CDR2 is SVGAGI. The CDR3 runs to 14 residues. The CDR3 reads CASRQLSGANVLTF. For the CDR3, the DNA is TGTGCCAGCAGACAACTATCTGGGGCCAACGTCCTGACTTTC.

V is TRBV5-1 and J is TRBJ2-5; TRBD1 is a possible D gene (6 bases). V lost 4 bases and J lost 2, with 12 bases in between. Germline CDR1 is SGHRS and CDR2 is YFSETQ. CDR3 length: 14 amino acids. Here the CDR3 reads CASSPDSLQETQYF. CDR3 nucleotides: TGCGCCAGCAGCCCGGACAGCCTACAAGAGACCCAGTACTTC.

The CDR3 protein is CASSLGGLSTDTQYF. The CDR3 nucleotides read TGTGCCAGCAGCTTAGGGGGCCTGAGCACAGATACGCAGTATTTT. This chain links TRBV11-2 with TRBJ2-3; maybe TRBD1 (5 bases). V was trimmed by 1 base and J by 0 bases, leaving 8 bases between them. This CDR3 region has 15 residues. CDR1 SGHAT and CDR2 FQNNGV come from the germline V gene.

The V and J genes are TRBV5-1 and TRBJ2-7, with D perhaps matching TRBD2 (5 bases). This CDR3 contains 13 residues. The germline CDR1 and CDR2 sequences are SGHRS and YFSETQ. V lost 0 bases to trimming and J lost 7 bases, with 11 bases between them. CDR3 DNA: TGCGCCAGCAGCTTGGGGCCTCCGGGGGAGCAGTACTTC. As protein: CASSLGPPGEQYF.

This chain uses TRBV27 with TRBJ2-2; D remains ambiguous. This CDR3 spans 12 amino acids. Germline lookup yields CDR1 MNHEY and CDR2 SMNVEV (reference sequence). Between the trimmed V and J ends, which lost 5 bases and 0 bases, there was a span of 1 base. The CDR3 nucleotides read TGTGCCAGCAGTCCGAACACCGGGGAGCTGTTTTTT. Protein: CASSPNTGELFF.

The gene calls are TRBV30 and TRBJ1-5, with a tentative D call TRBD1 (5 bases). CDR3 length: 18 amino acids. V was clipped by 0 bases and J by 2 bases, with 20 bases between them. CDR1 and CDR2 (germline): GTSNPN, SVGIG (reference sequence). The CDR3 nucleotides read TGTGCCTGGAGTGTACATCCGCAGGGCCCCGACGGCAATCAGCCCCAGCATTTT. Its protein product is CAWSVHPQGPDGNQPQHF.